The rows below give T cell receptor beta chains drawn from one sample of a study of T cells in Graves' hyperthyroidism and ophthalmopathy. TCRdb re-called the multiplex PCR reads with MiXCR, one entry per CDR3 protein. In the table there are 450,000 to 550,000 distinct CDR3 sequences, less than 25% of which are singletons. What was sequenced was blood. All receptors derive from a woman aged 25-40 years with Graves' ophthalmopathy. The CDR3 runs from the conserved cysteine through the conserved F or W. The order of the fields is V gene, clone size, D gene, J gene, CDR3 protein, CDR3 DNA. A D gene is named only where the DNA matches it firmly. For some rows the clone size is stated as once, few or many, or as a class when expanded; others skip it.

V gene: TRBV6-5; clone size: NA; D gene: TRBD2; J gene: TRBJ2-2; CDR3 protein: CASSSQRGAGTGELFF; CDR3 DNA: TGTGCCAGCAGTTCTCAGCGGGGGGCGGGCACCGGGGAGCTGTTTTTT
V gene: TRBV5-5; clone size: few; D gene: NA; J gene: TRBJ2-2; CDR3 protein: CASSLARVTGELFF; CDR3 DNA: TGTGCCAGCAGCTTGGCGCGGGTCACCGGGGAGCTGTTTTTT
V gene: TRBV28; clone size: few; D gene: NA; J gene: TRBJ1-2; CDR3 protein: CASSSPPLVIYGYTF; CDR3 DNA: TGTGCCAGCAGTTCCCCCCCCCTTGTCATCTATGGCTACACCTTC
V gene: TRBV20-1; clone size: many; D gene: NA; J gene: TRBJ2-5; CDR3 protein: CSATSDHEYQETQYF; CDR3 DNA: TGCAGTGCTACCTCGGACCACGAGTACCAAGAGACCCAGTACTTC
V gene: TRBV20-1; clone size: many; D gene: NA; J gene: TRBJ1-1; CDR3 protein: CSARDPTTNTEAFF; CDR3 DNA: TGCAGTGCTAGAGATCCAACAACGAACACTGAAGCTTTCTTT
V gene: TRBV11-2; clone size: NA; D gene: NA; J gene: TRBJ2-7; CDR3 protein: CASMGTAGFEQYF; CDR3 DNA: TGTGCCAGCATGGGCACGGCCGGATTCGAGCAGTACTTC
V gene: TRBV11-1; clone size: once; D gene: NA; J gene: TRBJ1-1; CDR3 protein: CASSLGRGGLGTEAFF; CDR3 DNA: TGTGCCAGCAGCCTGGGTAGGGGAGGTTTGGGCACTGAAGCTTTCTTT
V gene: TRBV19; clone size: many; D gene: NA; J gene: TRBJ1-1; CDR3 protein: CASSKLGFAEAFF; CDR3 DNA: TGTGCCAGTAGTAAATTGGGTTTCGCTGAAGCTTTCTTT
V gene: TRBV5-1; clone size: few; D gene: NA; J gene: TRBJ2-2; CDR3 protein: CASSWRGNGNTGELFF; CDR3 DNA: TGCGCCAGCAGCTGGCGGGGCAATGGGAACACCGGGGAGCTGTTTTTT
V gene: TRBV6-1; clone size: NA; D gene: NA; J gene: TRBJ2-5; CDR3 protein: CASSVWGGGTAQETQYF; CDR3 DNA: TGTGCCAGCAGTGTCTGGGGGGGGGGCACGGCCCAAGAGACCCAGTACTTC
V gene: TRBV19; clone size: NA; D gene: NA; J gene: TRBJ2-7; CDR3 protein: CASSIARTPSYEQYF; CDR3 DNA: TGTGCCAGTAGTATAGCTCGGACCCCCTCCTACGAGCAGTACTTC
V gene: TRBV24-1; clone size: NA; D gene: NA; J gene: TRBJ1-2; CDR3 protein: CATSDGQTPYGYTF; CDR3 DNA: TGTGCCACCAGTGATGGACAGACCCCCTATGGCTACACCTTC
V gene: TRBV10-3; clone size: few; D gene: TRBD1; J gene: TRBJ1-1; CDR3 protein: CAISEAGQGKAFF; CDR3 DNA: TGTGCCATCAGTGAGGCGGGACAGGGGAAGGCTTTCTTT
V gene: TRBV6-4; clone size: many; D gene: TRBD1; J gene: TRBJ1-3; CDR3 protein: CASSRQGATVSGNTIYF; CDR3 DNA: TGTGCCAGCAGTCGACAGGGGGCGACCGTTTCTGGAAACACCATATATTTT
V gene: TRBV19; clone size: once; D gene: NA; J gene: TRBJ1-1; CDR3 protein: CATRTGRETEAFF; CDR3 DNA: TGTGCCACGAGGACGGGACGTGAGACTGAAGCTTTCTTT
V gene: TRBV12-3/TRBV12-4; clone size: few; D gene: NA; J gene: TRBJ1-5; CDR3 protein: CASSFEGGLNQPQHF; CDR3 DNA: TGTGCCAGCAGTTTTGAGGGGGGCCTCAATCAGCCCCAGCATTTT
V gene: TRBV12-3/TRBV12-4; clone size: NA; D gene: NA; J gene: TRBJ2-5; CDR3 protein: CASSQPYLETQYF; CDR3 DNA: TGTGCCAGCAGTCAGCCATACCTCGAGACCCAGTACTTC
V gene: TRBV12-3/TRBV12-4; clone size: many; D gene: NA; J gene: TRBJ2-2; CDR3 protein: CASNKVPGELFF; CDR3 DNA: TGTGCCAGCAACAAAGTCCCCGGGGAGCTGTTTTTT
V gene: TRBV6-1; clone size: many; D gene: NA; J gene: TRBJ1-3; CDR3 protein: CASSVSANSGSTIYF; CDR3 DNA: TGTGCCAGCAGCGTATCAGCCAACTCTGGAAGCACCATATATTTT
V gene: TRBV27; clone size: many; D gene: TRBD1; J gene: TRBJ1-3; CDR3 protein: CASRPQTGGGNTIYF; CDR3 DNA: TGTGCCAGCAGGCCACAGACAGGGGGTGGAAACACCATATATTTT
V gene: TRBV12-3/TRBV12-4; clone size: few; D gene: TRBD2; J gene: TRBJ2-5; CDR3 protein: CASSSSGTDETQYF; CDR3 DNA: TGTGCCAGCAGCAGTAGCGGGACGGATGAGACCCAGTACTTC
V gene: TRBV7-8; clone size: NA; D gene: NA; J gene: TRBJ2-5; CDR3 protein: CASSLGSLVGVRETQYF; CDR3 DNA: TGTGCCAGCAGCTTAGGTTCCCTTGTTGGGGTGAGGGAGACCCAGTACTTC
V gene: TRBV6-2/TRBV6-3; clone size: NA; D gene: NA; J gene: TRBJ2-7; CDR3 protein: CASSSIPEQYF; CDR3 DNA: TGTGCCAGCAGTTCCATCCCCGAGCAGTACTTC
V gene: TRBV24-1; clone size: NA; D gene: TRBD1; J gene: TRBJ2-5; CDR3 protein: CATSDRTGKGEEETQYF; CDR3 DNA: TGTGCCACCAGTGACCGGACAGGGAAGGGGGAGGAAGAGACCCAGTACTTC
V gene: TRBV7-2; clone size: NA; D gene: TRBD1; J gene: TRBJ2-5; CDR3 protein: CASSPGTGFQETQYF; CDR3 DNA: TGTGCCAGCAGCCCCGGGACAGGGTTCCAAGAGACCCAGTACTTC
V gene: TRBV11-2; clone size: few; D gene: TRBD2; J gene: TRBJ2-7; CDR3 protein: CASSLGTARGAGYEQYF; CDR3 DNA: TGTGCCAGCAGCTTAGGGACAGCGCGGGGGGCGGGGTACGAGCAGTACTTC
V gene: TRBV4-1; clone size: NA; D gene: NA; J gene: TRBJ2-5; CDR3 protein: CASSQDWGAGETQYF; CDR3 DNA: TGCGCCAGCAGCCAAGATTGGGGGGCGGGAGAGACCCAGTACTTC
V gene: TRBV18; clone size: NA; D gene: TRBD2; J gene: TRBJ2-1; CDR3 protein: CASSIAPGLAGGSEQFF; CDR3 DNA: TGTGCCAGCTCAATAGCCCCGGGACTAGCGGGGGGGAGTGAGCAGTTCTTC
V gene: TRBV14; clone size: few; D gene: TRBD1; J gene: TRBJ1-2; CDR3 protein: CASSQARTGLYGYTF; CDR3 DNA: TGTGCCAGCAGCCAAGCCCGGACAGGGCTCTATGGCTACACCTTC
V gene: TRBV7-9; clone size: many; D gene: TRBD1; J gene: TRBJ2-5; CDR3 protein: CASSLAGDRQETQYF; CDR3 DNA: TGTGCCAGCAGCTTAGCGGGGGACAGACAAGAGACCCAGTACTTC
V gene: TRBV28; clone size: many; D gene: TRBD1; J gene: TRBJ1-2; CDR3 protein: CASRHRGRGYGYTF; CDR3 DNA: TGTGCCAGCAGACACAGGGGGCGAGGGTATGGCTACACCTTC
V gene: TRBV5-4; clone size: NA; D gene: TRBD2; J gene: TRBJ2-2; CDR3 protein: CASSRTSGDGELFF; CDR3 DNA: TGTGCCAGCAGCCGGACTAGCGGGGACGGGGAGCTGTTTTTT
V gene: TRBV4-3; clone size: many; D gene: NA; J gene: TRBJ2-5; CDR3 protein: CASSQDEWEGAETQYF; CDR3 DNA: TGCGCCAGCAGCCAAGATGAATGGGAAGGGGCGGAGACCCAGTACTTC
V gene: TRBV11-2; clone size: many; D gene: NA; J gene: TRBJ2-5; CDR3 protein: CASSPMAQETQYF; CDR3 DNA: TGTGCCAGCAGCCCAATGGCGCAGGAGACCCAGTACTTC
V gene: TRBV19; clone size: many; D gene: TRBD1; J gene: TRBJ1-2; CDR3 protein: CASSWIGGRINYGYTF; CDR3 DNA: TGTGCCAGTAGTTGGATAGGGGGCCGAATCAACTATGGCTACACCTTC
V gene: TRBV19; clone size: many; D gene: TRBD1; J gene: TRBJ2-6; CDR3 protein: CASSSGQGLASGANVLTF; CDR3 DNA: TGTGCCAGTAGTTCGGGACAGGGTCTCGCCTCTGGGGCCAACGTCCTGACTTTC
V gene: TRBV13; clone size: many; D gene: NA; J gene: TRBJ1-1; CDR3 protein: CASSPRQTMNTEAFF; CDR3 DNA: TGTGCCAGCAGCCCCCGACAGACAATGAACACTGAAGCTTTCTTT
V gene: TRBV12-3/TRBV12-4; clone size: few; D gene: NA; J gene: TRBJ1-2; CDR3 protein: CASSLARRESYTF; CDR3 DNA: TGTGCCAGCAGTTTAGCCCGCAGGGAAAGCTACACCTTC
V gene: TRBV29-1; clone size: NA; D gene: NA; J gene: TRBJ2-7; CDR3 protein: CSVQDSLVEGQYF; CDR3 DNA: TGCAGCGTCCAGGACAGTTTAGTCGAGGGGCAGTACTTC
V gene: TRBV9; clone size: few; D gene: NA; J gene: TRBJ1-5; CDR3 protein: CASSVAPGRGQPQHF; CDR3 DNA: TGTGCCAGCAGCGTAGCTCCGGGCAGGGGCCAGCCCCAGCATTTT
V gene: TRBV20-1; clone size: NA; D gene: NA; J gene: TRBJ1-5; CDR3 protein: CSARDRGWYSNQPQHF; CDR3 DNA: TGCAGTGCTAGAGATCGCGGGTGGTACAGCAATCAGCCCCAGCATTTT
V gene: TRBV6-2/TRBV6-3; clone size: NA; D gene: NA; J gene: TRBJ2-6; CDR3 protein: CASSYRRVSGANVLTF; CDR3 DNA: TGTGCCAGCAGTTACCGTCGGGTCTCTGGGGCCAACGTCCTGACTTTC
V gene: TRBV7-2; clone size: many; D gene: NA; J gene: TRBJ1-1; CDR3 protein: CASSSSAGNTEAFF; CDR3 DNA: TGTGCCAGCAGCTCCTCGGCCGGGAACACTGAAGCTTTCTTT
V gene: TRBV7-9; clone size: many; D gene: TRBD1; J gene: TRBJ1-1; CDR3 protein: CASRQDRGAAFF; CDR3 DNA: TGTGCCAGCAGGCAGGACAGGGGCGCAGCTTTCTTT
V gene: TRBV29-1; clone size: many; D gene: NA; J gene: TRBJ2-5; CDR3 protein: CSAEADRYQETQYF; CDR3 DNA: TGCAGCGCTGAAGCAGACAGGTACCAAGAGACCCAGTACTTC
V gene: TRBV5-4; clone size: few; D gene: TRBD2; J gene: TRBJ2-7; CDR3 protein: CASSAGTSGGTYEQYF; CDR3 DNA: TGTGCCAGCAGCGCAGGGACTAGCGGGGGGACCTACGAGCAGTACTTC
V gene: TRBV20-1; clone size: few; D gene: TRBD1; J gene: TRBJ2-7; CDR3 protein: CSARVRGLYEQYF; CDR3 DNA: TGCAGTGCTAGAGTCAGGGGGCTTTACGAGCAGTACTTC
V gene: TRBV20-1; clone size: many; D gene: TRBD2; J gene: TRBJ2-2; CDR3 protein: CSASRGAGELFF; CDR3 DNA: TGCAGTGCTAGTCGGGGGGCCGGGGAGCTGTTTTTT
V gene: TRBV6-1; clone size: NA; D gene: NA; J gene: TRBJ2-7; CDR3 protein: CASSEVVGPYEQYF; CDR3 DNA: TGTGCCAGCAGTGAAGTAGTTGGACCATACGAGCAGTACTTC
V gene: TRBV20-1; clone size: NA; D gene: NA; J gene: TRBJ2-7; CDR3 protein: CSARDGRGTYEQYF; CDR3 DNA: TGCAGTGCTAGAGATGGTAGGGGAACCTACGAGCAGTACTTC
V gene: TRBV11-2; clone size: NA; D gene: TRBD1; J gene: TRBJ2-2; CDR3 protein: CASSHAGQGITGELFF; CDR3 DNA: TGTGCCAGCAGCCATGCCGGACAGGGAATCACCGGGGAGCTGTTTTTT
V gene: TRBV5-1; clone size: many; D gene: NA; J gene: TRBJ1-1; CDR3 protein: CASSRGIWDTEAFF; CDR3 DNA: TGCGCCAGCAGCCGGGGGATATGGGACACTGAAGCTTTCTTT
V gene: TRBV28; clone size: many; D gene: NA; J gene: TRBJ2-7; CDR3 protein: CASSSAPGTRRISYEQYF; CDR3 DNA: TGTGCCAGCAGCTCCGCCCCCGGGACGCGTAGAATCTCCTACGAGCAGTACTTC
V gene: TRBV27; clone size: NA; D gene: NA; J gene: TRBJ1-5; CDR3 protein: CASSLTPGQGQPQHF; CDR3 DNA: TGTGCCAGCAGTCTCACCCCGGGACAAGGTCAGCCCCAGCATTTT